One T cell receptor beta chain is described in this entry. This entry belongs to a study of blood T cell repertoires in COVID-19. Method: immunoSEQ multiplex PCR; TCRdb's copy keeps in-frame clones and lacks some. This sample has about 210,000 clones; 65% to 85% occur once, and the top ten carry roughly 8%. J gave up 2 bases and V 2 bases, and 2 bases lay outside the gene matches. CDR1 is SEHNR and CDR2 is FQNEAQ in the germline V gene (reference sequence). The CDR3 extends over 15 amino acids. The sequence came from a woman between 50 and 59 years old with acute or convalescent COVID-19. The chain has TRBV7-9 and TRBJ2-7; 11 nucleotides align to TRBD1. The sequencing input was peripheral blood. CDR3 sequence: CASSLMGQGAYEQYF. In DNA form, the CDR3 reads TGTGCCAGCAGCTTAATGGGACAGGGGGCCTACGAGCAGTACTTC.